This T cell receptor (beta chain) was found in a study of T cell repertoires in cytomegalovirus infection. Germline V gene sequence: CDR1 SEHNR, CDR2 FQNEAQ (reference sequence). The CDR3 length is 16 residues. The V end lost 5 bases, the J end lost 0 bases, and 14 bases lay between the germline ends. The sample holds a few counts of this clonotype. Antigen specificity is unknown. TCRdb itself ran the reads through MiXCR, one entry per CDR3 protein. Here the sample spans 450,000 to 600,000 distinct CDR3 sequences, roughly a third being singletons. Study-wide points: Dominating the ex vivo response were TCR beta clonotypes that were CMV-specific and HLA-C-restricted.

The specimen comprised cultured PBMCs, sampled from culture after CMV antigen stimulation. This sequence joins TRBV7-9 and TRBJ2-1; perhaps TRBD2 as D (6 bases). The source is a human donor in good health (CMV status not recorded). Some clones in this sample may be carry-over from other donors' samples. As DNA, the CDR3 is TGTGCCAGCAGCCCCTGGGGGGAGAGCTCCTACAATGAGCAGTTCTTC. Amino acid sequence: CASSPWGESSYNEQFF.